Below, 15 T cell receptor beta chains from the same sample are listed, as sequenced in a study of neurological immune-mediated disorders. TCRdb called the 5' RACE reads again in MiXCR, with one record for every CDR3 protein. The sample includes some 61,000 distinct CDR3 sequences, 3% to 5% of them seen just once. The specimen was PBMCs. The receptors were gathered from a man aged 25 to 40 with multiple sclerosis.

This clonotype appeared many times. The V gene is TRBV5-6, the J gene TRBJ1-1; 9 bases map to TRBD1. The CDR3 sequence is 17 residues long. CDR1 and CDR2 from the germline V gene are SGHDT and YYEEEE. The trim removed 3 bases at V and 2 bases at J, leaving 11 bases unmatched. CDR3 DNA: TGTGCCAGCAGCTCCACGGACAGGGGTTTCTTTAACACTGAAGCTTTCTTT. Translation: CASSSTDRGFFNTEAFF. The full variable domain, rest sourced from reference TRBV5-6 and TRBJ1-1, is DAGVTQSPTHLIKTRGQQVTLRCSPKSGHDTVSWYQQALGQGPQFIFQYYEEEERQRGNFPDRFSGHQFPNYSSELNVNALLLGDSALYLCASSSTDRGFFNTEAFFGQGTRLTVV.

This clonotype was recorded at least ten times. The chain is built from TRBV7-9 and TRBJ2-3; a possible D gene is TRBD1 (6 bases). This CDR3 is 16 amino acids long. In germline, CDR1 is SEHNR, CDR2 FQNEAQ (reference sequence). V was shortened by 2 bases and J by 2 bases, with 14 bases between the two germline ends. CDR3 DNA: TGTGCCAGCAGCTTAAGGACAGACTTCTACACAGATACGCAGTATTTT. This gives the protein CASSLRTDFYTDTQYF.

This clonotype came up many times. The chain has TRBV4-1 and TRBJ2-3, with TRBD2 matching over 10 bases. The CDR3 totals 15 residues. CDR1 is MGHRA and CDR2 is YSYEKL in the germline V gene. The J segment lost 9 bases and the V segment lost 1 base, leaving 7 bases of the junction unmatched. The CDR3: CASSQVAGGRGTQYF. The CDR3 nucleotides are TGCGCCAGCAGCCAAGTAGCGGGGGGCCGAGGGACGCAGTATTTT.

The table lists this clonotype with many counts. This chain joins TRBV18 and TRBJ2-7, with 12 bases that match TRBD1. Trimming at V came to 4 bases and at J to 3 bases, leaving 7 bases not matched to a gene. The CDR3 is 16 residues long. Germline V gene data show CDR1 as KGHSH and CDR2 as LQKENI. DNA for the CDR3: TGTGCCAGCTCACGTATGGGACAGGGGGCATACTACGAGCAGTACTTC. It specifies CASSRMGQGAYYEQYF.

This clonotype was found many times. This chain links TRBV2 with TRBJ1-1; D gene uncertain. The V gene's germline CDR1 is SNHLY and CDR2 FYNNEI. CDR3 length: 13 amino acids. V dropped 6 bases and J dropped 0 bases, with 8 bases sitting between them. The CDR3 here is CASRDAMNTEAFF. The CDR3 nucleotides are TGTGCCAGCAGGGACGCCATGAACACTGAAGCTTTCTTT.

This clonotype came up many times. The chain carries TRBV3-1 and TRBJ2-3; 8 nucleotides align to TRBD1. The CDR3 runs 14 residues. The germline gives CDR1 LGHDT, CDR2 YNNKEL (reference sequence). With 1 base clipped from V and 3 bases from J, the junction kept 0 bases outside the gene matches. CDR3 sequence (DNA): TGTGCCAGCAGCCAAGGGACAGGGACAGATACGCAGTATTTT. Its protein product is CASSQGTGTDTQYF.

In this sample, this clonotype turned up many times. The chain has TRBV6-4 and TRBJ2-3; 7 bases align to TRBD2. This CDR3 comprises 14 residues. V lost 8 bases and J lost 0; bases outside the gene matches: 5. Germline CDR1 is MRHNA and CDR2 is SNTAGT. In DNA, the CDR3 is TGTGCCAGCCGGGACTACCCTAGCACAGATACGCAGTATTTT. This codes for CASRDYPSTDTQYF.

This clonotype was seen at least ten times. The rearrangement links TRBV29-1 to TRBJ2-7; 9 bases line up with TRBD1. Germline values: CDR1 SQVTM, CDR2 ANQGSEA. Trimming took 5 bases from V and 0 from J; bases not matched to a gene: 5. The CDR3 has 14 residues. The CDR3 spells CSVKGQGISYEQYF. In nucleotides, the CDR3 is TGCAGCGTTAAAGGACAGGGGATCTCCTACGAGCAGTACTTC.

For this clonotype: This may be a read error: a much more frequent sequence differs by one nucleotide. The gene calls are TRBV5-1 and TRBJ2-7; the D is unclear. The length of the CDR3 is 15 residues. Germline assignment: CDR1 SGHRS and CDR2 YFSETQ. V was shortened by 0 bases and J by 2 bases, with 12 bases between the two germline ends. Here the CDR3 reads CASSLEWPKTYEQYF. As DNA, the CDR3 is TGCGCCAGCAGCTTGGAGTGGCCGAAGACCTACGAGCAGTACTTC.

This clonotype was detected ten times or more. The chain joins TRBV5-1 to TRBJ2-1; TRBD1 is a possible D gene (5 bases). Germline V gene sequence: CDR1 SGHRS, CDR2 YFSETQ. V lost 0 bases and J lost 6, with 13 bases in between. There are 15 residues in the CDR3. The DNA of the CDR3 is TGCGCCAGCAGCTTGGTCGAAGGGGCTGGCAATGAGCAGTTCTTC. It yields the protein CASSLVEGAGNEQFF.

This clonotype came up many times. The DNA for the CDR3 is TGCAGTGCTAGCCCGTCGGTTCCAGATACGCAGTATTTT. Protein sequence: CSASPSVPDTQYF. This sequence joins TRBV20-1 and TRBJ2-3; D is uncertain. This CDR3 is 13 amino acids long. V lost 3 bases and J lost 4, with 11 bases in between. Germline lookup yields CDR1 DFQATT and CDR2 SNEGSKA (reference sequence).

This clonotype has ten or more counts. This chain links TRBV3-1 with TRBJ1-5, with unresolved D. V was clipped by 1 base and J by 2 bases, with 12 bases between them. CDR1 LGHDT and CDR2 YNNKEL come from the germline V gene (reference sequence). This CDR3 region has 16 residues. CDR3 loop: CASSQVAGIGNQPQHF. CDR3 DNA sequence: TGTGCCAGCAGCCAAGTGGCGGGGATAGGCAATCAGCCCCAGCATTTT. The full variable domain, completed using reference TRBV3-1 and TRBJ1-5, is DTAVSQTPKYLVTQMGNDKSIKCEQNLGHDTMYWYKQDSKKFLKIMFSYNNKELIINETVPNRFSPKSPDKAHLNLHINSLELGDSAVYFCASSQVAGIGNQPQHFGDGTRLSIL.

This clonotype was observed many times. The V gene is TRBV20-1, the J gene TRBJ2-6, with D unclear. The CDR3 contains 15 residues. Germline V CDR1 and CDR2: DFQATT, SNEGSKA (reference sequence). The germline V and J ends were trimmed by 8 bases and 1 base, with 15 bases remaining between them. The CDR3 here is CSTLRSLSGANVLTF. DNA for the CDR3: TGCAGTACTCTAAGAAGTCTATCTGGGGCCAACGTCCTGACTTTC.

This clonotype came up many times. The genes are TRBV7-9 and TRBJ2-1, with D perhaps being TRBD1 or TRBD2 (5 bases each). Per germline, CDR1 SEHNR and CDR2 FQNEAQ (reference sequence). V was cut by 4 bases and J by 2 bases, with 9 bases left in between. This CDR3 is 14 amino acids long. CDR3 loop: CASSSRGTYNEQFF. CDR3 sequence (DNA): TGTGCCAGCAGCTCCCGGGGCACCTACAATGAGCAGTTCTTC.

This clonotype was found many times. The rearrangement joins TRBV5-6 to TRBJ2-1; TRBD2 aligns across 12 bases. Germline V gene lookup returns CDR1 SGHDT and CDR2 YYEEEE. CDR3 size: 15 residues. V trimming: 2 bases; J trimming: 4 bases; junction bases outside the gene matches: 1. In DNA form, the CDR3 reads TGTGCCAGCAGCTTTACTAGCGGGGGGTACAATGAGCAGTTCTTC. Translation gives CASSFTSGGYNEQFF.